This T cell receptor (beta chain) was sequenced during a study of cytomegalovirus exposure and HLA in healthy donors. Germline CDR1 is MNHNS and CDR2 is SASEGT. The CDR3 totals 13 residues. V was trimmed by 6 bases and J by 1 base, leaving 7 bases between them. Whole-study findings and limits: The only immune exposure information that was available was CMV serostatus.

Worth noting for this clone: The antigen is undetermined.

Use of 60 Vbeta and 13 Jbeta primers characterized the PCR. The table came from immunoSEQ multiplex PCR; TCRdb's copy has only in-frame clones and leaves some out. The sample shows approximately 160,000 clones, about 73% of them seen only once. The chain carries TRBV6-1 and TRBJ1-3, with D hard to call. The sequencing sample was made of PBMCs. The receptor was derived from a woman between 45 and 65 years old in good health and CMV-seropositive. CDR3 loop: CASRRGSGNTIYF. In DNA, the CDR3 is TGTGCCAGCAGGAGAGGATCTGGAAACACCATATATTTT.